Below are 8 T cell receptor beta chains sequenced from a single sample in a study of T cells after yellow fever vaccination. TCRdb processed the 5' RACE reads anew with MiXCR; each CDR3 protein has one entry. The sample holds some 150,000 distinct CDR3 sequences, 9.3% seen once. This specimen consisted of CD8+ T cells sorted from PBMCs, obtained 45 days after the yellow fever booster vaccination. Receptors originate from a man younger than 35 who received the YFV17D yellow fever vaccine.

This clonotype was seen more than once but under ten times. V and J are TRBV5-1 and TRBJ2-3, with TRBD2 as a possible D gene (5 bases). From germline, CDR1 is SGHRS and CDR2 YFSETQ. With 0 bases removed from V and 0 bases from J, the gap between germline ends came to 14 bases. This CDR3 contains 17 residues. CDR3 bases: TGCGCCAGCAGCTTGGTCCCAGCGGACGATAGCACAGATACGCAGTATTTT. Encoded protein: CASSLVPADDSTDTQYF.

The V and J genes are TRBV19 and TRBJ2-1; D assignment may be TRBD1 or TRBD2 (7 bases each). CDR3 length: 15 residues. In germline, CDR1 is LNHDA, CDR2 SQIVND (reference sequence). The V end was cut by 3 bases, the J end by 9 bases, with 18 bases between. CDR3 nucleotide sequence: TGTGCCAGTAGTATTTCTACGACAGGGAGGGGTGAGCAGTTCTTC. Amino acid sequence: CASSISTTGRGEQFF.

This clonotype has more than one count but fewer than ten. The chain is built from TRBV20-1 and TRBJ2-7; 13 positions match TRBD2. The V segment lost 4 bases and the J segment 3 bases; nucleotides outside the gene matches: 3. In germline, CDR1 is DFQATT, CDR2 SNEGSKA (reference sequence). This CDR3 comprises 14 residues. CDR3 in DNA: TGCAGTGCTACCGGGACTAGCGGGGACTACGAGCAGTACTTC. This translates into CSATGTSGDYEQYF.

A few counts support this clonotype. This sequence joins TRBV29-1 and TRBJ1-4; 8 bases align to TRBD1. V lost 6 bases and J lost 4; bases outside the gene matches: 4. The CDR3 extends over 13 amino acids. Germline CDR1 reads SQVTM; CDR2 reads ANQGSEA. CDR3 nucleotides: TGCAGCGTCCCCGGACAGGGTAATGAAAAACTGTTTTTT. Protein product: CSVPGQGNEKLFF.

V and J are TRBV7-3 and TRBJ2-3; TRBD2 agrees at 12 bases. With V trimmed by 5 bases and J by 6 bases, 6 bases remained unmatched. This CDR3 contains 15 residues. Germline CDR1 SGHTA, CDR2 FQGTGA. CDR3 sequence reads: CASSPGTSGLDTQYF. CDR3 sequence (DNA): TGTGCCAGCAGCCCCGGGACTAGCGGGTTGGATACGCAGTATTTT.

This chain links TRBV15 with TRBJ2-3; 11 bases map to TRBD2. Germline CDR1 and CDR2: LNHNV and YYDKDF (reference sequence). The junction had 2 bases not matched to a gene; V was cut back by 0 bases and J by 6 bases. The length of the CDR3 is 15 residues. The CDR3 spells CATSRDTSGGDTQYF. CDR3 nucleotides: TGTGCCACCAGCAGAGATACTAGCGGGGGTGATACGCAGTATTTT.

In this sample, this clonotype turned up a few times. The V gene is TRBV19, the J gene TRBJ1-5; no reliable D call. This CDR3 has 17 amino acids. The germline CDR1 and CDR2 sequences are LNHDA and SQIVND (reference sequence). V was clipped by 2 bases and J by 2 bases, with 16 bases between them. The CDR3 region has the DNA TGTGCCAGTAGTATACCCCCGAGGAAAGAAGGCAATCAGCCCCAGCATTTT. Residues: CASSIPPRKEGNQPQHF.

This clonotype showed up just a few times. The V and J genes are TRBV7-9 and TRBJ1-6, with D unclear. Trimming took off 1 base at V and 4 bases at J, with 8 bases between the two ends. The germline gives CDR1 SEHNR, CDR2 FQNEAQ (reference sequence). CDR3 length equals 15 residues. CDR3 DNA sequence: TGTGCCAGCAGCTTAGAAGTAGGTTATAATTCACCCCTCCACTTT. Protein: CASSLEVGYNSPLHF.